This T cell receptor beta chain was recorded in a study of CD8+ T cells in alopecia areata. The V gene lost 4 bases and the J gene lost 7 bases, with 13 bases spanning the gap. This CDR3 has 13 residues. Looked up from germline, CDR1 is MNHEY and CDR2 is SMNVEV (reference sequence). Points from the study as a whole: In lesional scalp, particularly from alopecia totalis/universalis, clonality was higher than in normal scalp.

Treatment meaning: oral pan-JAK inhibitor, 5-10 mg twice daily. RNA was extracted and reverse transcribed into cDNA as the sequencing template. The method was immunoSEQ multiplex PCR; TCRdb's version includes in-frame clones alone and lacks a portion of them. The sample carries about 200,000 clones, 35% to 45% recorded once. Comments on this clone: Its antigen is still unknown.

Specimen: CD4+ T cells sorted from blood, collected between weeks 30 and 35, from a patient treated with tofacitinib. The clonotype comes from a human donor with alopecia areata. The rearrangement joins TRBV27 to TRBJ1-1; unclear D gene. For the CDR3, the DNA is TGTGCCAGCAGTTCGGGTCCGGGGAATGAAGCTTTCTTT. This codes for CASSSGPGNEAFF.